Ten or more counts support the clone carrying this TCR beta chain. Its specificity is not known. This sample stems from a study of T cells in Graves' hyperthyroidism and ophthalmopathy. Broader study findings: Most expanded thyroid clonotypes above 0.001 recurred in blood. The model made its ophthalmopathy prediction, and onset followed a median 6.5 months later.

Diagnosing involved the use of clinical symptoms, serum thyroxine and TRAb, thyroid ultrasound and orbital computed tomography. Regions amplified from RNA transcripts were the TCR beta CDR3 regions. With the HTBI primer set, the TCR CDR3 went through a first round of RT-PCR. TCRdb recomputed calls from the multiplex PCR reads with MiXCR, one row per CDR3 protein. Counted here are 450,000 to 650,000 distinct CDR3 sequences, more than 20% occurring once; the ten biggest clones make up 26%. The length of the CDR3 is 13 residues. The germline CDR1 and CDR2 sequences are MDHEN and SYDVKM. Trimming took 5 bases from V and 2 from J; bases not matched to a gene: 3.

The V and J genes are TRBV28 and TRBJ2-7; 7 nucleotides match TRBD1. The source of this sequence is a man aged 18-30 years with Graves' hyperthyroidism. Material: blood. The CDR3: CASSPGQTYEQYF. CDR3 in DNA: TGTGCCAGCAGTCCGGGACAGACCTACGAGCAGTACTTC.